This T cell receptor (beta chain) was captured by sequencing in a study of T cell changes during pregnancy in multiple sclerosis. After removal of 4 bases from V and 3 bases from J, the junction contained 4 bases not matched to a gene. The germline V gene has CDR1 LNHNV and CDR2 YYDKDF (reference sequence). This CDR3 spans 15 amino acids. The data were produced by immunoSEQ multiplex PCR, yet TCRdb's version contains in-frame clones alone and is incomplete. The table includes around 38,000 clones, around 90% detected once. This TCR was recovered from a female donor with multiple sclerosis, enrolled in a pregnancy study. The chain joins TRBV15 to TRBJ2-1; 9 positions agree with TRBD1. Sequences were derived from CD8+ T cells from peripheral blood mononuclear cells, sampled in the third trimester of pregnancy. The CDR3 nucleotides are TGTGCCACCAGCACGGGACAGGGAAACTACAATGAGCAGTTCTTC. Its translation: CATSTGQGNYNEQFF.